These T cell receptor beta chains were read from a single sample in a study of control samples from healthy donors and cancer patients. Profiling relied on immunoSEQ multiplex PCR, and the TCRdb table lists in-frame clones only, not all of them. This table holds 100,000 to 150,000 clones, roughly 90% found once. Material for sequencing was blood. These receptors originate from a woman aged 50 to 60 in good health. Each CDR3 is given with its conserved first and last residue. A D gene is named only where the DNA matches it firmly. Clone size is not always given. Where it is, it says once, few, many or a class for expanded clones.

CDR3 | DNA | V | size | J | length | D
CASSLRTVAGELFF | TGTGCCAGCAGTTTAAGGACAGTTGCCGGGGAGCTGTTTTTT | TRBV28 | . | TRBJ2-2 | 14 | .
CASSLLVMRDSGNTIYF | TGTGCCAGCAGCTTATTGGTGATGAGGGACTCCGGAAACACCATATATTTT | TRBV5-8 | . | TRBJ1-3 | 17 | .
CASSMRVLNTEAFF | TGTGCCAGCTCGATGCGAGTTTTGAACACTGAAGCTTTCTTT | TRBV28 | . | TRBJ1-1 | 14 | .
CASSPGLGGGVQETQYF | TGCGCCAGCAGCCCGGGGCTGGGGGGCGGAGTCCAAGAGACCCAGTACTTC | TRBV5-1 | few | TRBJ2-5 | 17 | .
CASSVGGRGTEAFF | TGTGCCAGCAGTGTAGGGGGGAGAGGCACTGAAGCTTTCTTT | TRBV2 | . | TRBJ1-1 | 14 | .
CSVPTSGSLLPYEQFF | TGCAGCGTGCCAACTAGCGGGAGCCTCCTCCCCTATGAGCAGTTCTTC | TRBV29-1 | . | TRBJ2-1 | 16 | TRBD2
CASSQEEGPTEQFF | TGTGCCAGCAGCCAAGAAGAGGGGCCTACTGAGCAGTTCTTC | TRBV3-1/TRBV3-2 | many | TRBJ2-1 | 14 | .
CASSATAAWAYGYTF | TGCGCCAGCAGCGCGACAGCAGCTTGGGCCTATGGCTACACCTTC | TRBV5-1 | . | TRBJ1-2 | 15 | .
CASSPTGPNMNTEAFF | TGCGCCAGCAGTCCGACAGGCCCGAATATGAACACTGAAGCTTTCTTT | TRBV23-1 | . | TRBJ1-1 | 16 | .
CASSPRSLRGEETQYF | TGTGCCAGCAGCCCTAGGTCGCTCCGGGGAGAAGAGACCCAGTACTTC | TRBV28 | . | TRBJ2-5 | 16 | .
CATWDNYGYTF | TGTGCCACCTGGGATAACTATGGCTACACCTTC | TRBV24-1 | once | TRBJ1-2 | 11 | .
CASSYRVAGVLVNEQFF | TGTGCCAGCAGCTATAGGGTAGCGGGGGTTCTGGTCAATGAGCAGTTCTTC | TRBV13 | . | TRBJ2-1 | 17 | TRBD2
CASSVGTGSGNTIYF | TGTGCCAGCAGTGTCGGGACAGGCTCTGGAAACACCATATATTTT | TRBV28 | . | TRBJ1-3 | 15 | TRBD1
CASSLEMERDNEQFF | TGTGCCAGCAGCTTGGAAATGGAGCGCGACAATGAGCAGTTCTTC | TRBV5-6 | once | TRBJ2-1 | 15 | .
CASSELPRNGYTF | TGTGCCAGCAGTGAACTTCCCAGGAATGGCTACACCTTC | TRBV2 | . | TRBJ1-2 | 13 | .
CASSRQGARDEQFF | TGTGCCAGCAGCCGACAGGGGGCGCGTGATGAGCAGTTCTTC | TRBV5-4 | . | TRBJ2-1 | 14 | TRBD1
CASSFQGNGNTIYF | TGTGCCAGCAGTTTTCAAGGGAACGGAAACACCATATATTTT | TRBV28 | . | TRBJ1-3 | 14 | .
CASSLARNTEAFF | TGTGCCAGCAGCCTGGCACGGAACACTGAAGCTTTCTTT | TRBV5-4 | . | TRBJ1-1 | 13 | .
CASSPPIGADTQYF | TGTGCCAGCTCACCACCTATCGGGGCAGATACGCAGTATTTT | TRBV18 | . | TRBJ2-3 | 14 | .
CACPGRVGYTF | TGTGCCTGCCCTGGCCGGGTTGGCTACACCTTC | TRBV30 | . | TRBJ1-2 | 11 | .
CASSLNIVRGANGYTF | TGTGCCAGCAGCTTAAATATAGTCCGGGGGGCCAATGGCTACACCTTC | TRBV7-6 | . | TRBJ1-2 | 16 | .
CASSFLDTAGTQYF | TGTGCCAGCAGCTTTCTGGACACTGCTGGTACGCAGTATTTT | TRBV7-8 | . | TRBJ2-3 | 14 | .
CASSKGGQEKTNYGYTF | TGTGCCAGCAGCAAAGGAGGACAGGAGAAAACTAACTATGGCTACACCTTC | TRBV21-1 | . | TRBJ1-2 | 17 | .
CASSEFNGEQFF | TGTGCCAGCAGTGAGTTTAACGGTGAGCAGTTCTTC | TRBV2 | . | TRBJ2-1 | 12 | .
CASSLSRGYGYTF | TGTGCCAGCAGTCTATCGAGAGGGTACGGCTACACCTTC | TRBV7-6 | . | TRBJ1-2 | 13 | .
CSVERAANNEQFF | TGCAGCGTTGAACGGGCCGCAAACAATGAGCAGTTCTTC | TRBV29-1 | . | TRBJ2-1 | 13 | .
CASSLGNPGQTSYEQYF | TGTGCCAGCAGCTTAGGGAACCCGGGACAGACTTCCTACGAGCAGTACTTC | TRBV7-9 | . | TRBJ2-7 | 17 | TRBD1
CAWSASGRTDTQYF | TGTGCCTGGAGTGCGAGCGGGCGCACAGATACGCAGTATTTT | TRBV30 | . | TRBJ2-3 | 14 | .
CASSHFGGSTEQGLYGYTF | TGTGCCAGCAGCCACTTTGGGGGATCAACTGAACAGGGCTTATATGGCTACACCTTC | TRBV14 | . | TRBJ1-2 | 19 | .
CASSFLLYNEQFF | TGTGCCAGCAGTTTTCTACTCTACAATGAGCAGTTCTTC | TRBV12-3/TRBV12-4 | . | TRBJ2-1 | 13 | .
CASSLGAFGITSPLHF | TGTGCCAGCAGCTTAGGTGCTTTCGGGATTACCTCACCCCTCCACTTT | TRBV11-2 | . | TRBJ1-6 | 16 | .